The clone carrying this T cell receptor beta chain showed up just once. Its cognate antigen is unknown. This sample is part of a study of PD-1 blockade in mismatch repair-deficient tumors. General observations from the study: Tumor-resident clones, often undetectable pretreatment in blood, expanded then contracted after pembrolizumab.

Mismatch repair deficiency was confirmed in all patients, by PCR or immunohistochemistry. TCRs were sequenced from a few patients responding to pembrolizumab. There are 13 residues in the CDR3. V was cut by 1 base and J by 7 bases, with 13 bases left in between. The V gene's germline CDR1 is GTSNPN and CDR2 SVGIG (reference sequence). Sequencing used immunoSEQ multiplex PCR; TCRdb keeps in-frame clones, though not all of them. Counted here are about 25,000 clones, less than 85% occurring once; the ten biggest clones make up approximately 3%. J is TRBJ1-2 and V is TRBV30; a weak D match, TRBD1 (5 bases). The material was PBMCs, obtained before pembrolizumab treatment. The TCR comes from an adult with mismatch repair-deficient cancer. CDR3 DNA: TGTGCCTGGAGTGGAAGGGGCATTGGTGGCTACACCTTC. Its protein is CAWSGRGIGGYTF.